The T cell receptor beta chain under discussion was sequenced for a study of molecular identifiers for immune sequencing clone quantification. The overall study: Split five ways in replicates, RNA from roughly 20,000 or 100,000 naive CD8 cells had four portions sequenced.

Libraries of naive CD8 cells were prepared from 20,000 to 1,000,000 sorted cells using 10%, 30% or 50% RNA. TCRdb analysed the PCR reads with MiXCR anew, one entry per CDR3 protein. Among over 600,000 distinct CDR3 sequences listed, just under 20% were seen once. Losses at the gene ends were 4 bases for V and 0 bases for J; bases not matched to a gene: 8. From germline, CDR1 is SNHLY and CDR2 FYNNEI. The CDR3 totals 18 residues. This clonotype was seen many times. Its antigen is as yet unknown. The study's findings and limits: Naive cells had under 1% of molecules in clones above 20 RNA copies, effectors over 98%.

This TCR derives from a human donor in good health. Some libraries in this study had Jurkat cell RNA spiked in. Input material: naive CD8+ T cells from blood, with Jurkat cell RNA spiked in. This sample's subset: FACS-sorted CD8+CD4-CCR7+CD45RA+ naive T cells. This chain connects TRBV2 to TRBJ2-3; 12 bases agree with TRBD2. CDR3 in DNA: TGTGCCAGCAGTGCAGTCCTAGCGGGGGGGCCAAGCACAGATACGCAGTATTTT. Its translation is CASSAVLAGGPSTDTQYF.